This T cell receptor beta chain stems from a study of shared clonotypes between healthy human individuals. Terminally differentiated effector memory CD45RA+ cells were left out of the naive CD8 fraction, which was CD45RO-negative and positively selected for CCR7. The study's findings and limits: Sampling involved blood alone; tissue repertoires likely differ. Sorted-subset samples were not fully sequenced, rarefaction indicated.

The table came from immunoSEQ multiplex PCR; TCRdb's copy has only in-frame clones and leaves some out. The sample lists around 2,000,000 clones; about 95% were seen once. CDR1 and CDR2 from the germline V gene are SGHAT and FQNNGV. The V and J ends lost 3 bases and 3 bases respectively, with 15 bases between them. The CDR3 length is 15 residues. About this clone itself: The antigen is unknown.

The TCR sequence derives from a man aged 18 to 29 in good health. This chain links TRBV11-2 with TRBJ2-7; a possible D gene is TRBD2 (5 bases). What was sequenced was naive CD8+ T cells sorted from blood. In nucleotides, the CDR3 is TGTGCCAGCAGCTTGCCGGACGGGAAAAACTACGAGCAGTACTTC. It codes for CASSLPDGKNYEQYF.